A selection of T cell receptor beta chains follows, all from one sample in a study of blood T cell repertoires in COVID-19. The assay was immunoSEQ multiplex PCR, and TCRdb's table has in-frame clones only and misses some. Among 180,000 or so clones listed, around nine tenths were seen once. Specimen: peripheral blood. The receptors come from a man aged 18 to 29 with active or convalescent COVID-19. The conserved cysteine and the conserved F or W are not part of the CDR3 here. The order of the fields is V gene, J gene, clone size, CDR3 protein. For some rows the clone size is stated as once, few or many, or as a class when expanded; others skip it.

V: TRBV7-2
J: TRBJ1-4
size: .
CDR3: ASSPTRRGEKLF

V: TRBV12-5
J: TRBJ1-1
size: .
CDR3: ASGLDVTGEAF

V: TRBV5-5
J: TRBJ1-2
size: .
CDR3: ASSLFGTGGGYT

V: TRBV19
J: TRBJ2-1
size: .
CDR3: ATSRDRGWNEQF

V: TRBV5-1
J: TRBJ2-2
size: .
CDR3: ASSLAGRASYSGELF

V: TRBV27
J: TRBJ2-7
size: .
CDR3: ASSWTSENYEQY

V: TRBV18
J: TRBJ1-1
size: once
CDR3: ASSPATLNTEAF

V: TRBV11-2
J: TRBJ2-2
size: .
CDR3: ASSEYLGAGTGELF

V: TRBV5-4
J: TRBJ2-7
size: .
CDR3: ASSVRSGQGNEQY

V: TRBV10-2
J: TRBJ1-2
size: .
CDR3: ASSYAGEAL

V: TRBV18
J: TRBJ2-7
size: .
CDR3: ASALGDTYEQY

V: TRBV11-3
J: TRBJ1-2
size: once
CDR3: ASSFSHGYGYT

V: TRBV3-1/TRBV3-2
J: TRBJ1-2
size: once
CDR3: ASSQVLVGGDYGYT

V: TRBV19
J: TRBJ1-1
size: .
CDR3: ASLAGGFGEAF

V: TRBV7-9
J: TRBJ2-5
size: .
CDR3: ASSPLGALGETQY

V: TRBV4-3
J: TRBJ1-3
size: .
CDR3: ASSPRVRNTIY

V: TRBV27
J: TRBJ2-1
size: .
CDR3: ASSLAGGSPDEQF

V: TRBV29-1
J: TRBJ2-2
size: few
CDR3: SVEARGELF

V: TRBV6-5
J: TRBJ2-3
size: .
CDR3: ASSYTRDRVNTQY

V: TRBV7-9
J: TRBJ1-3
size: .
CDR3: ASSLRGTGSGNTIY

V: TRBV10-2
J: TRBJ1-2
size: .
CDR3: AIKPTGGAYGYT

V: TRBV30
J: TRBJ1-5
size: once
CDR3: AWSSGQVQPQH

V: TRBV9
J: TRBJ1-1
size: once
CDR3: ASSPSGQQNEAF

V: TRBV7-2
J: TRBJ1-2
size: .
CDR3: ASSLVGTGYGYT

V: TRBV24-1
J: TRBJ2-2
size: few
CDR3: ATSDWELTGELF

V: TRBV14
J: TRBJ2-3
size: .
CDR3: ASSQLAGTLTDTQY

V: TRBV6-5
J: TRBJ1-5
size: .
CDR3: ASRTEINQPQH

V: TRBV5-1
J: TRBJ1-1
size: .
CDR3: ASSFDSYTEAF

V: TRBV3-1/TRBV3-2
J: TRBJ1-2
size: .
CDR3: ASSQGLLGFGDRAYGYT

V: TRBV4-1
J: TRBJ1-3
size: .
CDR3: ASSQQAVGRSGNTIY

V: TRBV5-1
J: TRBJ2-1
size: .
CDR3: ASSLQDRVGEQF

V: TRBV24-1
J: TRBJ1-2
size: .
CDR3: ATSDFRQGGYGYT

V: TRBV2
J: TRBJ2-5
size: once
CDR3: ASTLGLAGEETQY

V: TRBV18
J: TRBJ1-5
size: .
CDR3: ASSPYSGAGNQPQH

V: TRBV5-1
J: TRBJ1-3
size: .
CDR3: ASSSTGGSGNTIY

V: TRBV24-1
J: TRBJ1-1
size: few
CDR3: ATRSPGENTEAF

V: TRBV4-1
J: TRBJ2-1
size: once
CDR3: ASSQVARGEGLKDEQF

V: TRBV2
J: TRBJ2-7
size: once
CDR3: ASEGTGDYEQY

V: TRBV27
J: TRBJ1-2
size: .
CDR3: ASSLKPQGGYGYT

V: TRBV7-9
J: TRBJ1-1
size: .
CDR3: ASSGRRGTTEAF

V: TRBV4-2
J: TRBJ1-2
size: .
CDR3: ASSQGQGMNYGYT

V: TRBV13
J: TRBJ1-2
size: .
CDR3: ASSGGPHDGYT

V: TRBV5-6
J: TRBJ2-3
size: .
CDR3: ASRAGTSPDTQY

V: TRBV18
J: TRBJ1-4
size: .
CDR3: ASSPPSFEKLF

V: TRBV2
J: TRBJ1-1
size: .
CDR3: ASLLDRTLNTEAF

V: TRBV28
J: TRBJ2-4
size: .
CDR3: ASSIPTGVGAKNIQY

V: TRBV20-1
J: TRBJ2-5
size: once
CDR3: SAVSPETQY